This TCR beta chain emerged from a study of CXCR3-negative and CXCR3-positive naive CD8 T cells. This clonotype is labeled medium-sized (0.01 to 0.1%) based on frequency. Germline CDR1 is MGHRA and CDR2 is YSYEKL. The CDR3 is 14 residues long. Libraries were UMI-labeled 5' RACE TRB cDNA. TCRdb reprocessed the 5' RACE reads, keeping one entry per CDR3 protein, no DNA. The sample's table shows around 50,000 distinct CDR3 sequences. Material: naive CXCR3- CD8+ T cells from blood. Indicated subset: CD45RO-CCR7+CD27+CD95- naive CD8+ T cells lacking CXCR3 (TNR3-). The V and J genes are TRBV4-1 and TRBJ2-7; TCRdb's D call, TRBD1, is unchecked because there is no DNA. The origin of this receptor is a human donor in good health. Some clones in this sample may be carry-over from other donors' samples. CDR3 amino acids: CASSQQDTSYEQYF.